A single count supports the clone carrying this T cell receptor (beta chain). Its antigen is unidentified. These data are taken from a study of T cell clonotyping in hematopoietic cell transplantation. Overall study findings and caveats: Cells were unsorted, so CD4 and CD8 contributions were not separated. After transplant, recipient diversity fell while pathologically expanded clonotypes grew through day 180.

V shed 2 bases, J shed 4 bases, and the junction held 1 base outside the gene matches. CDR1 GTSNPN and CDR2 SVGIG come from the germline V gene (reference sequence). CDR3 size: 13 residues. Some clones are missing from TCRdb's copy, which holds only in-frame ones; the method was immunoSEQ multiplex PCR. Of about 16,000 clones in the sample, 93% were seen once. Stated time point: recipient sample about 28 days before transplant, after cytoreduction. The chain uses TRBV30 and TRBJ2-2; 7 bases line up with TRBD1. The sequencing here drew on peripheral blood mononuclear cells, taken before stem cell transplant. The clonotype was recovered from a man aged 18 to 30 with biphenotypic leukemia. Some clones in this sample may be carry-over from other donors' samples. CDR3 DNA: TGTGCCTGGAGTCGGGACAGCACCGGGGAGCTGTTTTTT. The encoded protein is CAWSRDSTGELFF. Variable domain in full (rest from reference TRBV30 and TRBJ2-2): SQTIHQWPATLVQPVGSPLSLECTVEGTSNPNLYWYRQAAGRGLQLLFYSVGIGQISSEVPQNLSASRPQDRQFILSSKKLLLSDSGFYLCAWSRDSTGELFFGEGSRLTVL.